Below are 21 T cell receptor beta chains sequenced from a single sample in a study of vaccination and CD4 T cells after COVID-19. Cultured CD4+ T cells had their DNA profiled by the Oncomine TCR Beta short-read assay. Each CDR3 protein gets one entry after TCRdb re-called the PCR reads with MiXCR. The sample shows several thousand distinct CDR3 sequences, about 30% of them seen only once. Described treatment: roughly 11-day PBMC culture with coronavirus spike peptide pools or control peptides (ViraFEST assay). No cognate antigen is known for these TCRs. Sequencing was done on a sample of cultured CD4+ T cells from blood. Every receptor here comes from a human donor with COVID-19.

There are a few counts of this clonotype. The J gene is TRBJ2-7, the V gene TRBV25-1, with D perhaps given as TRBD1 or TRBD2 (5 bases each). The CDR3 totals 14 residues. Per germline, CDR1 MGHDK and CDR2 SYGVNS. V was cut by 7 bases and J by 0 bases, with 13 bases left in between. CDR3 DNA: TGTGCCAGCAATAGAGGGGATAGCTCCTACGAGCAGTACTTC. Translation gives CASNRGDSSYEQYF.

A few counts support this clonotype. As DNA, the CDR3 is TGCAGTGCTAGCCCCCCCCTCGGGGGGGGCCCTGGAGAGACCCAGTACTTC. It is translated as CSASPPLGGGPGETQYF. V usage is TRBV20-1 and J usage is TRBJ2-5, with TRBD2 identical over 8 bases. This CDR3 has 17 residues. The V gene end was trimmed by 3 bases and the J gene end by 4 bases; junction bases not matched to a gene: 16. In germline, CDR1 is DFQATT, CDR2 SNEGSKA (reference sequence).

This clonotype occurred a few times. The genes are TRBV2 and TRBJ2-5; D uncertain. Per germline, CDR1 SNHLY and CDR2 FYNNEI. This CDR3 is 11 amino acids long. The V end lost 5 bases, the J end lost 5 bases, and 6 bases lay between the germline ends. CDR3 nucleotides: TGTGCCAGCAGTAGTAGGGAGACCCAGTACTTC. The encoded protein is CASSSRETQYF.

The chain joins TRBV11-1 to TRBJ2-2; no definite D call. Germline V CDR1 and CDR2: SGHAT, FQDESV (reference sequence). Deletions cut 5 bases from V and 6 bases from J, with 7 bases between. CDR3 length: 12 residues. Written as DNA, the CDR3 is TGTGCCAGCAGCCCGGGCCCCGGGGAGCTGTTTTTT. Its translation is CASSPGPGELFF.

Worth noting for this clonotype: Sequence at one end of the junction differs from germline and may be a read error. The chain recombines TRBV5-8 with TRBJ1-6; D call uncertain. This CDR3 is 15 amino acids long. Germline CDR1 is SGHTS and CDR2 is YDEGEE. The CDR3 protein is CASSIRGPANSPPHF. CDR3 sequence (DNA): TGTGCCAGCAGCATTCGAGGGCCAGCCAATTCACCCCCCCACTTT.

The chain carries TRBV6-5 and TRBJ1-1, with D maybe TRBD1 (5 bases). Per germline, CDR1 MNHEY and CDR2 SVGAGI. Trimming removed 0 bases from V and 1 base from J, with 12 bases in between. This CDR3 spans 16 amino acids. The CDR3 region is CASSYSGGVPNTEAFF. CDR3 DNA: TGTGCCAGCAGTTACTCCGGGGGGGTGCCGAACACTGAAGCTTTCTTT.

The chain links TRBV4-1 to TRBJ1-2; maybe TRBD1 (6 bases). The CDR3 consists of 14 residues. Trimming removed 1 base at V and 6 bases at J, with 12 bases between. Germline V CDR1 and CDR2: MGHRA, YSYEKL. CDR3 loop: CASSQVWQGNGYTF. Here the CDR3 DNA reads TGCGCCAGCAGCCAAGTTTGGCAGGGGAATGGCTACACCTTC.

This clonotype counts as medium-sized. The DNA for the CDR3 is TGTGCCAGCAGCCAGGCGGGGATGTATAATTCACCCCTCCACTTT. Its translation: CASSQAGMYNSPLHF. The chain carries TRBV7-9 and TRBJ1-6; D not resolved. V was trimmed by 5 bases and J by 4 bases, leaving 12 bases between them. Germline CDR1 is SEHNR and CDR2 is FQNEAQ (reference sequence). The CDR3 totals 15 residues.

The J gene is TRBJ2-7, the V gene TRBV11-2, with D hard to call. CDR3 length equals 15 residues. Trimming shortened V by 4 bases and J by 1 base, and 14 bases separated the two germline ends. Germline values: CDR1 SGHAT, CDR2 FQNNGV. CDR3 protein: CASSSIVWGSYEQYF. CDR3 in DNA: TGTGCCAGCAGCTCCATAGTGTGGGGTTCCTACGAGCAGTACTTC.

The chain combines TRBV6-1 with TRBJ2-6; D is ambiguous. V lost 6 bases to trimming and J lost 0 bases, with 6 bases between them. The germline gives CDR1 MNHNS, CDR2 SASEGT. CDR3 length equals 14 residues. CDR3 nucleotide sequence: TGTGCCAGCAGCATTGTCTCTGGGGCCAACGTCCTGACTTTC. This sequence encodes CASSIVSGANVLTF.

The V gene is TRBV12-3 or TRBV12-4, the J gene TRBJ1-2, with 7 bases lining up with TRBD1. This CDR3 region has 14 residues. Losses at the gene ends were 6 bases for V and 2 bases for J; bases not matched to a gene: 6. This CDR3 is CASRLQGPNYGYTF. CDR3 in DNA: TGTGCCAGCAGACTACAGGGGCCAAACTATGGCTACACCTTC.

The chain uses TRBV20-1 and TRBJ2-1; TRBD2 agrees at 8 bases. Trimming at V came to 6 bases and at J to 7 bases, leaving 11 bases not matched to a gene. The CDR3 spans 14 residues. CDR1 DFQATT and CDR2 SNEGSKA come from the germline V gene (reference sequence). CDR3 sequence (DNA): TGCAGTGCAGCCCGGCGGGGGGTGGGGAATGAGCAGTTCTTC. It translates to CSAARRGVGNEQFF.

This clonotype was seen once. V usage is TRBV6-4 and J usage is TRBJ2-7; 7 bases align to TRBD2. Losses at the gene ends were 0 bases for V and 3 bases for J; bases not matched to a gene: 5. This CDR3 region has 15 residues. Germline V gene lookup returns CDR1 MRHNA and CDR2 SNTAGT. CDR3 DNA sequence: TGTGCCAGCAGTGACTCCTGGGGGAGGGGCTACGAGCAGTACGTC. This codes for CASSDSWGRGYEQYV.

V and J are TRBV20-1 and TRBJ1-6; 7 bases are shared with TRBD1. From germline, CDR1 is DFQATT and CDR2 SNEGSKA (reference sequence). With 3 bases clipped from V and 4 bases from J, the junction kept 12 bases outside the gene matches. The length of the CDR3 is 17 residues. The CDR3 loop reads CSAREGQPNGYNSPLHF. The CDR3 DNA follows: TGCAGTGCTAGGGAGGGACAGCCAAACGGTTATAATTCACCCCTCCACTTT.

The chain uses TRBV25-1 and TRBJ1-2; D gene uncertain. Deletions cut 5 bases from V and 5 bases from J, with 12 bases between. This CDR3 has 13 residues. Germline V gene sequence: CDR1 MGHDK, CDR2 SYGVNS. CDR3 sequence reads: CASSSHSYYGYTF. The DNA for the CDR3 is TGTGCCAGCAGTTCCCACAGCTATTATGGCTACACCTTC.

This chain connects TRBV6-2 or TRBV6-3 to TRBJ2-1; 11 bases are shared with TRBD1. Germline values: CDR1 MNHEY, CDR2 SVGEGT. J gave up 4 bases and V 4 bases, and 6 bases lay outside the gene matches. The CDR3 extends over 16 amino acids. The CDR3 coding sequence is TGTGCCAGCAGTTCGACGGACAGGGGGCGATACAATGAGCAGTTCTTC. This encodes CASSSTDRGRYNEQFF.

In its sample, this clonotype ranks as hyperexpanded. V is TRBV20-1 and J is TRBJ1-2; 9 bases fit TRBD1. Germline CDR1 DFQATT, CDR2 SNEGSKA (reference sequence). This CDR3 contains 13 residues. Trimming removed 7 bases from V and 2 bases from J; junction bases left unmatched: 5. CDR3 sequence: CSGRGQGNYGYTF. CDR3 in DNA: TGCAGTGGGCGAGGACAGGGGAACTATGGCTACACCTTC.

V and J are TRBV5-1 and TRBJ1-2; D uncertain. The CDR3 consists of 12 residues. The V and J ends lost 4 bases and 2 bases respectively, with 6 bases between them. CDR1 SGHRS and CDR2 YFSETQ come from the germline V gene. The CDR3 DNA reads TGCGCCAGCAGCGAAGCAAACTATGGCTACACCTTC. Protein: CASSEANYGYTF.

J is TRBJ2-2 and V is TRBV24-1; 10 nucleotides agree with TRBD1. CDR1 is KGHDR, CDR2 SFDVKD, per germline. This CDR3 is built from 14 residues. V gave up 9 bases and J gave up 3 bases; unmatched junction bases: 3. CDR3 loop: CATRGQGDTGELFF. CDR3 nucleotides: TGTGCCACCCGCGGACAGGGGGACACCGGGGAGCTGTTTTTT.

This chain joins TRBV21-1 and TRBJ1-1; TRBD1 was called by the table and not checked on the DNA. TRBV21-1 is a listed pseudogene. The CDR3 is made up of 14 amino acids. The CDR3 sequence is CAIRGGSGGTEAFF. CDR3 nucleotides: TGTGCCATCAGGGGGGGAAGTGGGGGAACTGAAGCTTTCTTT.

The rearrangement links TRBV6-1 to TRBJ1-6; D uncertain. V lost 6 bases and J lost 8, with 8 bases in between. Germline V CDR1 and CDR2: MNHNS, SASEGT. CDR3 length equals 12 residues. The CDR3: CASSLVDSPLHF. The CDR3 bases are TGTGCCAGCAGCCTCGTAGATTCACCCCTCCACTTT.